A selection of T cell receptor beta chains follows, all from one sample in a study of blood T cell repertoires in COVID-19. Sequenced by immunoSEQ multiplex PCR; TCRdb stores in-frame clones only, minus some. The repertoire holds about 130,000 clones, with around 81% as singletons. The specimen was peripheral blood. The origin of the receptors is a man aged 25-45 years with COVID-19, enrolled during active disease. The CDR3 runs from the conserved cysteine through the conserved F or W. D genes are given only for firm matches. Not all rows give a size; the values are once, few, many and, for expanded clones, a class.

>TRBV30|.|.|TRBJ2-5
CAWSGSVQETQYF
TGTGCCTGGAGTGGAAGCGTTCAAGAGACCCAGTACTTC
>TRBV29-1|TRBD2|.|TRBJ2-7
CSVKEGLAIYEQYF
TGCAGCGTGAAAGAGGGACTAGCAATCTACGAGCAGTACTTC
>TRBV27|.|.|TRBJ1-1
CASSLPGNTEAFF
TGTGCCAGCAGTTTACCGGGAAACACTGAAGCTTTCTTT
>TRBV28|TRBD1|.|TRBJ1-3
CASSLAPGQLAIYF
TGTGCCAGCAGTTTAGCCCCGGGACAGCTCGCCATATATTTT
>TRBV4-2|.|.|TRBJ2-5
CASSEGSSGAETQYF
TGTGCCAGCAGCGAAGGCTCCAGTGGGGCTGAGACCCAGTACTTC
>TRBV30|TRBD1|.|TRBJ1-2
CAWGTGGSYTF
TGTGCCTGGGGGACAGGGGGCAGCTACACCTTC
>TRBV21-1|.|once|TRBJ1-6
CASSNSGSPLHF
TGTGCCAGCAGCAATTCGGGGTCACCCCTCCACTTT
>TRBV4-2|.|.|TRBJ1-2
CASSPGGGKNYGYTF
TGTGCCAGCAGCCCTGGGGGAGGGAAAAACTATGGCTACACCTTC
>TRBV27|TRBD1|.|TRBJ1-5
CASRPKFQGVPGPQHF
TGTGCCAGCAGACCCAAATTCCAGGGGGTCCCGGGGCCCCAGCATTTT
>TRBV5-4|TRBD2|once|TRBJ2-5
CASSLRGDETQYF
TGTGCCAGCAGCTTGCGGGGGGACGAGACCCAGTACTTC
>TRBV20-1|TRBD1|.|TRBJ1-2
CSASPGQGYGYTF
TGCAGTGCTAGTCCGGGACAGGGCTATGGCTACACCTTC
>TRBV11-3|TRBD2|.|TRBJ2-7
CASSLGTYTGLAGVGYEQYF
TGTGCCAGCAGCTTAGGGACATATACGGGACTAGCGGGAGTCGGCTACGAGCAGTACTTC
>TRBV5-1|.|.|TRBJ2-2
CASSLAASAGELFF
TGCGCCAGCAGCTTGGCCGCTAGCGCCGGGGAGCTGTTTTTT
>TRBV7-6|.|many|TRBJ2-7
CASSPGYEQYF
TGTGCCAGCAGCCCGGGGTACGAGCAGTACTTC
>TRBV27|TRBD2|.|TRBJ2-5
CASSLGVAGGQETQYF
TGTGCCAGCAGTTTAGGGGTAGCGGGGGGGCAAGAGACCCAGTACTTC
>TRBV6-1|.|.|TRBJ1-5
CASSEISGQPQHF
TGTGCCAGCAGTGAAATTTCGGGTCAGCCCCAGCATTTT
>TRBV29-1|.|once|TRBJ2-5
CSVVPRGEQETQYF
TGCAGCGTTGTCCCCAGGGGGGAGCAAGAGACCCAGTACTTC
>TRBV15|.|.|TRBJ1-2
CATSRDFETNYGYTF
TGTGCCACCAGCAGAGATTTCGAGACTAACTATGGCTACACCTTC
>TRBV7-2|TRBD2|once|TRBJ2-5
CASSSTTAGSQETQYF
TGTGCCAGCAGCTCGACCACAGCGGGGAGCCAAGAGACCCAGTACTTC
>TRBV6-5|.|.|TRBJ1-4
CASSSGQTNEKLFF
TGTGCCAGCAGTTCGGGACAAACTAATGAAAAACTGTTTTTT
>TRBV28|.|.|TRBJ2-3
CASSLPGADTQYF
TGTGCCAGCAGTTTACCAGGCGCAGATACGCAGTATTTT
>TRBV5-1|.|.|TRBJ2-7
CASSQANRAEQYF
TGCGCCAGCAGCCAAGCAAACAGGGCCGAGCAGTACTTC
>TRBV10-3|.|.|TRBJ2-1
CAILAQGLSSYNEQFF
TGTGCCATTCTTGCACAGGGATTGAGCTCCTACAATGAGCAGTTCTTC
>TRBV2|TRBD2|few|TRBJ2-5
CASSVAIAGVETQYF
TGTGCCAGCAGTGTGGCAATAGCGGGGGTAGAGACCCAGTACTTC
>TRBV11-3|.|.|TRBJ2-5
CASRGGVQETQYF
TGTGCCAGCAGGGGAGGAGTCCAAGAGACCCAGTACTTC
>TRBV28|.|.|TRBJ2-1
CASSLPSDYNEQFF
TGTGCCAGCAGTTTACCTAGCGACTACAATGAGCAGTTCTTC
>TRBV6-2/TRBV6-3|TRBD2|.|TRBJ2-1
CASSYSSPSGNNKQFF
TGTGCCAGCAGTTACTCGAGTCCTAGCGGGAATAACAAGCAGTTCTTC
>TRBV6-1|.|few|TRBJ1-2
CASSEGVGARGYTF
TGTGCCAGCAGTGAAGGGGTGGGGGCTAGGGGCTACACCTTC
>TRBV6-5|.|once|TRBJ1-5
CASRMRVGQPQHF
TGTGCCAGCAGAATGAGGGTGGGTCAGCCCCAGCATTTT
>TRBV5-5|.|.|TRBJ1-5
CASSSIDRINQPQHF
TGTGCCAGCAGCTCGATCGACAGGATCAATCAGCCCCAGCATTTT
>TRBV12-3/TRBV12-4|TRBD1|.|TRBJ2-7
CASSLGTGTYF
TGTGCCAGCAGTTTGGGGACAGGTACCTACTTC
>TRBV4-1|TRBD1|many|TRBJ1-2
CASSQARTGRDGYTF
TGCGCCAGCAGCCAAGCCCGGACAGGCAGGGATGGCTACACCTTC
>TRBV18|.|.|TRBJ1-3
CASSPMESSGNTIYF
TGTGCCAGCTCACCAATGGAGTCCTCTGGAAACACCATATATTTT
>TRBV6-2/TRBV6-3|TRBD1|.|TRBJ1-5
CASSYYPGQGSNQPQHF
TGTGCCAGCAGTTACTATCCGGGACAGGGGAGCAATCAGCCCCAGCATTTT
>TRBV9|TRBD1|.|TRBJ2-7
CASSVLGQGNYEQYF
TGTGCCAGCAGCGTATTGGGACAGGGGAACTACGAGCAGTACTTC
>TRBV28|.|.|TRBJ1-1
CASSLLDSLNTEAFF
TGTGCCAGCAGTTTATTGGACAGCTTGAACACTGAAGCTTTCTTT
>TRBV9|.|.|TRBJ2-1
CASSDPGWGLRVNEQFF
TGTGCCAGCAGCGACCCGGGATGGGGTTTAAGGGTCAATGAGCAGTTCTTC
>TRBV27|.|.|TRBJ1-4
CASSPDTGKLFF
TGTGCCAGCAGTCCCGATACAGGAAAACTGTTTTTT
>TRBV6-4|TRBD2|.|TRBJ2-3
CASRPRGGTSGRYGDTQYF
TGTGCCAGCAGACCCCGGGGGGGGACTAGCGGGAGGTATGGAGATACGCAGTATTTT
>TRBV18|.|.|TRBJ1-1
CASSPLGPEAFF
TGTGCCAGCTCACCATTGGGCCCTGAAGCTTTCTTT
>TRBV27|TRBD1|once|TRBJ1-6
CASSSQGLGNSPLHF
TGTGCCAGCAGTTCACAGGGGTTAGGGAATTCACCCCTCCACTTT
>TRBV27|TRBD2|.|TRBJ2-1
CASSLLVLAGGPGEQFF
TGTGCCAGCAGTTTATTAGTACTAGCGGGAGGGCCGGGTGAGCAGTTCTTC
>TRBV6-4|.|.|TRBJ2-5
CASSAPSRYQETQYF
TGTGCCAGCAGTGCCCCTTCTCGGTACCAAGAGACCCAGTACTTC
>TRBV7-9|.|.|TRBJ2-7
CASSLAGRGYEQYF
TGTGCCAGCAGCTTAGCGGGCAGAGGGTACGAGCAGTACTTC
>TRBV30|TRBD2|few|TRBJ2-6
CAWSGQFSGGGANVLTF
TGTGCCTGGAGTGGACAATTCTCGGGGGGTGGGGCCAACGTCCTGACTTTC